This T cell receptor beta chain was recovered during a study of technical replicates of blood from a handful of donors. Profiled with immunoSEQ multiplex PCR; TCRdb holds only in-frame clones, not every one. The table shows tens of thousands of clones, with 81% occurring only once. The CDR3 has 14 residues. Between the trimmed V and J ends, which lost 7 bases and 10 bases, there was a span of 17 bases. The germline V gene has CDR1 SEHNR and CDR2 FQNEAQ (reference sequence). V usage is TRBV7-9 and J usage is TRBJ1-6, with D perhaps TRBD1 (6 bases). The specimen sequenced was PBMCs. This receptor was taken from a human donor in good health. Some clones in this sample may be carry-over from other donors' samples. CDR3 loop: CASTGAGGESPLHF. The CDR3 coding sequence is TGTGCCAGCACCGGGGCGGGGGGCGAGTCACCCCTCCACTTT.